This record concerns one T cell receptor beta chain sequence. Its matching antigen is unknown. Naive CD8+ T cells showed CD45RO-CCR7+CD27+CD95-. The method, 5' RACE with UMI labels, was used to prepare the TRB cDNA libraries. For each CDR3 protein, TCRdb gives one entry from its re-call of the 5' RACE reads, without DNA. The specimen's table records some 150,000 distinct CDR3 sequences. The data stem from a study of CXCR3-negative and CXCR3-positive naive CD8 T cells. Regarding the study as a whole: Hydrophobicity was higher for TRB CDR3s found in CXCR3-positive naive cells than in CXCR3-negative naive cells.

The sequenced sample was naive CXCR3+ CD8+ T cells from blood. This sample's subset: CD45RO-CCR7+CD27+CD95- naive CD8+ T cells expressing CXCR3 (TNR3+). The TCR originated in a human donor in good health. Some clones in this sample may be carry-over from other donors' samples.

The CDR3 region is CASSVGGVEQFF. The gene calls are TRBV9 and TRBJ2-1. From germline, CDR1 is SGDLS and CDR2 YYNGEE. CDR3 length: 12 residues.